This T cell receptor beta chain originates from a study of blood T cell repertoires in COVID-19 (dated by TCRdb to the early 2020s). The study in broad terms: The collaborator samples originated in the United States, Italy and Spain and spanned the acute and convalescent phases of COVID-19. The prospective study material was composed of cDNA or gDNA derived from T cells, B-cell-depleted T cells, or PBMCs. Deeply sampled blood TCRbeta repertoires from subjects exposed to, actively infected with, or recovered from COVID-19 were included in the dataset. The repertoires were released in a freely available public database meant as a resource for research on the immune response to SARS-CoV-2. The samples were drawn from two sources: the first 160 participants of the ongoing ImmuneRACE study, and about 1,300 subjects contributed by 6 global collaborators. A de-identified subject ID, COVID-19 status, age in years and sex were almost always included in the sample metadata. Where HLA class I and class II types were available, the types were taken from metadata supplied by the sample provider, not from assay-based typing. Results the study describes overall, beyond this receptor: Clinical and demographic metadata were provided uncurated, with the amount varying by source and participant.

In the case of this clone: No antigen is known for it. The sample holds no much larger clone one base away, and base qualities are not on file.

Each collaborating institution followed its own protocols to collect whole blood in K2EDTA tubes. For TCRbeta analysis, collaborator samples were shipped as frozen whole blood, as isolated PBMCs, or as DNA extracted from either sample type. There are 15 amino acids in the CDR3, from cysteine to phenylalanine inclusive. Solely the CDR3 DNA is kept, with 45 bases framed from the first base. Taken from the germline V gene (reference sequence), the CDR1 and CDR2 loops are SGHNT and YYREEE. The V and J ends are trimmed by 4 bases and 3 bases, leaving 16 bases between them. The immunoSEQ Assay, a bias-controlled multiplex PCR, was used to amplify TCRbeta CDR3 regions from genomic DNA. The authors' analysis ran thus. The number of nucleated cells in each sample was estimated from the amplification of reference gene primers within the assay. To quantify the absolute abundance of each unique TCRbeta CDR3 rearrangement, sequence reads were collapsed and filtered. Productive Simpson clonality was computed per sample as the square root of Simpson's diversity index over productive rearrangements. TCRdb re-hosts the immuneACCESS table, in-frame sequences only. Its copies lack some clones; in the studies checked, an unresolved V gene accounts for under half of them, and the cause for the rest is not known. That table supplies the V and J calls and clone size; D and trimming were determined from the DNA. The sample yields some 250,000 clones; 84% were counted once. The ten largest clones represent about 4.2% of the sample.

Sequenced input: peripheral blood. This receptor was obtained from a man aged 45-60 years with active or convalescent COVID-19. The rearranged chain carries TRBV5-4 and TRBJ1-1; a weak D assignment points to TRBD1 (6 bases agree). The DNA sequence is given as TGTGCCAGCAGCCCGCCAGGGGTCTTGCACACTGAAGCTTTCTTT. Its product reads: CASSPPGVLHTEAFF. Here the CDR3 is joined to the reference TRBV5-4 and TRBJ1-1 genes, and the full variable domain is: ETGVTQSPTHLIKTRGQQVTLRCSSQSGHNTVSWYQQALGQGPQFIFQYYREEENGRGNFPPRFSGLQFPNYSSELNVNALELDDSALYLCASSPPGVLHTEAFFGQGTRLTVV.